This T cell receptor (beta chain) was documented in a study of CD8 T cells in ankylosing spondylitis. TCRdb processed the 5' RACE reads anew with MiXCR; each CDR3 protein has one entry. The table includes around 30,000 distinct CDR3 sequences, nearly 5.5% detected once. Findings and caveats of the study: In ankylosing spondylitis patients, matched synovial fluid reportedly showed significant enrichment of disease-linked clones.

The germline V and J ends were trimmed by 1 base and 6 bases, with 15 bases remaining between them. The germline V gene encodes CDR1 SGDLS and CDR2 YYNGEE. This CDR3 is 15 amino acids long. Ten or more counts support this clonotype. Antigen specificity is unknown. This chain connects TRBV9 to TRBJ2-3; D gene ambiguous. The material sequenced was blood, either unsorted or a sorted T cell fraction (not recorded which). This TCR came from a female donor with ankylosing spondylitis or in good health (not recorded which). CDR3 DNA: TGTGCCAGCAGCGTACTAGGACCCCCGGCGGATACGCAGTATTTT. It specifies CASSVLGPPADTQYF.